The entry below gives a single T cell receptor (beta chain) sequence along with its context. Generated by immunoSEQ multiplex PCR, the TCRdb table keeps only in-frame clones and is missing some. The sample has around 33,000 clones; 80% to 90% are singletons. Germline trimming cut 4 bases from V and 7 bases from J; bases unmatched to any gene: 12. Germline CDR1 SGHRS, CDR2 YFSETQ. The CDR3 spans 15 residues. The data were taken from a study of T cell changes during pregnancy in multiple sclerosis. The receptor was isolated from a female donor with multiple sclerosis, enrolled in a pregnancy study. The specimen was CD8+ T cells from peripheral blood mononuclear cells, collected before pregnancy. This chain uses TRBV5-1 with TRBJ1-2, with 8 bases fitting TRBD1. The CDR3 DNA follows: TGCGCCAGCAGCAACCCAGGGGGCGTTGACCGTGGCTACACCTTC. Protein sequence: CASSNPGGVDRGYTF.